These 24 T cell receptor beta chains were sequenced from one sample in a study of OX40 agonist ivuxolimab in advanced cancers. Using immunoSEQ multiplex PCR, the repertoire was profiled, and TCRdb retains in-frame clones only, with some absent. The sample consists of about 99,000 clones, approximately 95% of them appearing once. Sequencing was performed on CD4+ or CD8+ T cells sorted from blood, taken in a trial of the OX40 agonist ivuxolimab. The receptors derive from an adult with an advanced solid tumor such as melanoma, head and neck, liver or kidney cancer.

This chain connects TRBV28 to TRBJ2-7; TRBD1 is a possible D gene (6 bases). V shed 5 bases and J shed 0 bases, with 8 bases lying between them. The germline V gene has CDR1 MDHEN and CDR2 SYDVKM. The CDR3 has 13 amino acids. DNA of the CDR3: TGTGCCAGCAGTCCGACAGGCTCCTACGAGCAGTACTTC. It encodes CASSPTGSYEQYF.

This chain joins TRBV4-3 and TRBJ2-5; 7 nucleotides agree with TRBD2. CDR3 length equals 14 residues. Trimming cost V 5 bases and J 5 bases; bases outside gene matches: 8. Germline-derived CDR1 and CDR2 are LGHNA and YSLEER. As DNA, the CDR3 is TGCGCCAGCAGCACCCGACGGGAGGTGGAGACCCAGTACTTC. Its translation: CASSTRREVETQYF.

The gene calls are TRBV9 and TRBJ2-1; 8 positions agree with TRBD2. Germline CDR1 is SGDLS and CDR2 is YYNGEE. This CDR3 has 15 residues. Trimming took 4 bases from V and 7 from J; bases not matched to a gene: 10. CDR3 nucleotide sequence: TGTGCCAGCAGCACCACGGGGGGGCCTGGTAATGAGCAGTTCTTC. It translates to CASSTTGGPGNEQFF.

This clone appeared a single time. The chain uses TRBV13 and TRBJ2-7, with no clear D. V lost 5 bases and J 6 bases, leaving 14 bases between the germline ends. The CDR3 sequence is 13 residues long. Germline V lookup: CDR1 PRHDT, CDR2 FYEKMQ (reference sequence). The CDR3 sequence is CASSPQGRSEQYF. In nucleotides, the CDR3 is TGTGCCAGCAGCCCTCAAGGGCGCAGCGAGCAGTACTTC.

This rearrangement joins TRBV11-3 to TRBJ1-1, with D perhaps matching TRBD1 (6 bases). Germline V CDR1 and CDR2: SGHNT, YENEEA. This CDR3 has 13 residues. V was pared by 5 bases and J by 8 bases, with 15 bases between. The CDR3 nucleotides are TGTGCCAGCAGCAACCGCCCAGGGGAAGAAGCTTTCTTT. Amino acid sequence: CASSNRPGEEAFF.

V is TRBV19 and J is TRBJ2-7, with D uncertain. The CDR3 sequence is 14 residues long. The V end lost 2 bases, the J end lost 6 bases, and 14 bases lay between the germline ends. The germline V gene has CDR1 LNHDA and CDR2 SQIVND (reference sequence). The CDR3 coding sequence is TGTGCCAGTAGTATATTAGGAACTACGGGCGAGCAGTACTTC. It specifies CASSILGTTGEQYF. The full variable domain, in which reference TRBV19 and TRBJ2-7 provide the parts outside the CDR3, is DGGITQSPKYLFRKEGQNVTLSCEQNLNHDAMYWYRQDPGQGLRLIYYSQIVNDFQKGDIAEGYSVSREKKESFPLTVTSAQKNPTAFYLCASSILGTTGEQYFGPGTRLTVT.

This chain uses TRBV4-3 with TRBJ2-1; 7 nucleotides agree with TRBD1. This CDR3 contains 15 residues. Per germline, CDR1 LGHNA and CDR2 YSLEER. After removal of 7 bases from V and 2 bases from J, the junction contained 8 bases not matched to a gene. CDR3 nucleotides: TGCGCCAGCAACTTCCGGGACAGTGCCTACAATGAGCAGTTCTTC. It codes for CASNFRDSAYNEQFF.

The DNA for the CDR3 is TGTGCCAGTAGTATGGGGGGGTCCTACAATGAGCAGTTCTTC. Translation: CASSMGGSYNEQFF. The rearrangement joins TRBV19 to TRBJ2-1; TRBD2 matches at 7 bases. The CDR3 covers 14 residues. V lost 3 bases, J lost 1 base, and 0 bases stayed unmatched. Germline lookup yields CDR1 LNHDA and CDR2 SQIVND (reference sequence). The full variable domain, its missing parts supplied by reference TRBV19 and TRBJ2-1, is DGGITQSPKYLFRKEGQNVTLSCEQNLNHDAMYWYRQDPGQGLRLIYYSQIVNDFQKGDIAEGYSVSREKKESFPLTVTSAQKNPTAFYLCASSMGGSYNEQFFGPGTRLTVL.

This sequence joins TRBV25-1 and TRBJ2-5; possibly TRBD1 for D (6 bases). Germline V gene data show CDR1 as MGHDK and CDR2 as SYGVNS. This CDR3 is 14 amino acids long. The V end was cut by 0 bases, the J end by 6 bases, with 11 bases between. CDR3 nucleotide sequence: TGTGCCAGCAGTGAATATGACAGGCCACAGACCCAGTACTTC. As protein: CASSEYDRPQTQYF. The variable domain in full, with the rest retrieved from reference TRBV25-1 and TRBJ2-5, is EADIYQTPRYLVIGTGKKITLECSQTMGHDKMYWYQQDPGMELHLIHYSYGVNSTEKGDLSSESTVSRIRTEHFPLTLESARPSHTSQYLCASSEYDRPQTQYFGPGTRLLVL.

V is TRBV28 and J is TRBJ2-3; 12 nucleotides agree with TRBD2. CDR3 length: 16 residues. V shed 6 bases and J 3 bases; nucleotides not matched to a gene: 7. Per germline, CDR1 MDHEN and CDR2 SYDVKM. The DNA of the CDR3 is TGTGCCAGCAGCGCCCGACTAGCGGGAGAGACAGATACGCAGTATTTT. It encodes CASSARLAGETDTQYF. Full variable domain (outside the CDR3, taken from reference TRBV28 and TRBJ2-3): DVKVTQSSRYLVKRTGEKVFLECVQDMDHENMFWYRQDPGLGLRLIYFSYDVKMKEKGDIPEGYSVSREKKERFSLILESASTNQTSMYLCASSARLAGETDTQYFGPGTRLTVL.

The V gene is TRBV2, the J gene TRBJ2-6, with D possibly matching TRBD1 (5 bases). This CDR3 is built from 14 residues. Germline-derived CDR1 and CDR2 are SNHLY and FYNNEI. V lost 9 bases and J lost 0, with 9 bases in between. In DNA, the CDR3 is TGTGCCAGTGGACACCTCTCTGGGGCCAACGTCCTGACTTTC. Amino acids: CASGHLSGANVLTF. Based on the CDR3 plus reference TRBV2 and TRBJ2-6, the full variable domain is EPEVTQTPSHQVTQMGQEVILRCVPISNHLYFYWYRQILGQKVEFLVSFYNNEISEKSEIFDDQFSVERPDGSNFTLKIRSTKLEDSAMYFCASGHLSGANVLTFGAGSRLTVL.

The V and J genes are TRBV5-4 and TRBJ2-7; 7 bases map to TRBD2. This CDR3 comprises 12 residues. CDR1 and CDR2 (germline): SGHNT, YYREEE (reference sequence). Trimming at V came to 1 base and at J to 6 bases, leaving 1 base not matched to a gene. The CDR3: CASSLSGGEQYF. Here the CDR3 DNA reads TGTGCCAGCAGCTTGTCGGGGGGCGAGCAGTACTTC. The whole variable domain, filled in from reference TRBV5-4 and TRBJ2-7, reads ETGVTQSPTHLIKTRGQQVTLRCSSQSGHNTVSWYQQALGQGPQFIFQYYREEENGRGNFPPRFSGLQFPNYSSELNVNALELDDSALYLCASSLSGGEQYFGPGTRLTVT.

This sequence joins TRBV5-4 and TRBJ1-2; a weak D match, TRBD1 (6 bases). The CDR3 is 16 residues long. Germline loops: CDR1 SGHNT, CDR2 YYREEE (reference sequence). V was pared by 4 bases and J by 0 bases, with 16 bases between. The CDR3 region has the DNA TGTGCCAGCAGCCGAAAAATGGACAGCCCTAACTATGGCTACACCTTC. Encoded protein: CASSRKMDSPNYGYTF.

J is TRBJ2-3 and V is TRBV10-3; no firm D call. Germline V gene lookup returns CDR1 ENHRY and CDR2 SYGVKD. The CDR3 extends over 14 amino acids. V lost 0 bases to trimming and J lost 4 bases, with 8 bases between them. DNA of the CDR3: TGTGCCATCAGTGAGTCTGGGGATTCAGATACGCAGTATTTT. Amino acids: CAISESGDSDTQYF.

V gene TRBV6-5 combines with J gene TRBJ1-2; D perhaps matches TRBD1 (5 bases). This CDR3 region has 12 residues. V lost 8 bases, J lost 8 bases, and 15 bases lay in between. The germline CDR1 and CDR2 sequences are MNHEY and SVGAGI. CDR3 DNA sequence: TGTGCCAGCTCCCCGGGGGGGAAAGGCTACACCTTC. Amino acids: CASSPGGKGYTF.

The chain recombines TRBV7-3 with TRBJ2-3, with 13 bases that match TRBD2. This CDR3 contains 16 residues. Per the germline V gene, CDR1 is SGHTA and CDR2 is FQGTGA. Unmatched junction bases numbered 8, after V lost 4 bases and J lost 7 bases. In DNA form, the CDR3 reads TGTGCCAGCAGCTCCCCGGGACTAGCGGGAACAAATACGCAGTATTTT. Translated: CASSSPGLAGTNTQYF.

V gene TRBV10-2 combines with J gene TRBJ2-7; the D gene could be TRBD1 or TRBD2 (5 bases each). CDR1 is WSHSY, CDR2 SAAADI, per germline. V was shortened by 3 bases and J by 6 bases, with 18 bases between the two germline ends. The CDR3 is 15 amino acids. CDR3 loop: CASSDGDEEMPEQYF. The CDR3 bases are TGCGCCAGCAGTGATGGGGACGAAGAAATGCCCGAGCAGTACTTC.

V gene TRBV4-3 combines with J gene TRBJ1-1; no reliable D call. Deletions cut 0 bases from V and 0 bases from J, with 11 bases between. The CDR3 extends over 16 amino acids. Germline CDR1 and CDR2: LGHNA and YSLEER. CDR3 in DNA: TGCGCCAGCAGCCAAGATCATGTGGGCATGAACACTGAAGCTTTCTTT. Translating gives CASSQDHVGMNTEAFF.

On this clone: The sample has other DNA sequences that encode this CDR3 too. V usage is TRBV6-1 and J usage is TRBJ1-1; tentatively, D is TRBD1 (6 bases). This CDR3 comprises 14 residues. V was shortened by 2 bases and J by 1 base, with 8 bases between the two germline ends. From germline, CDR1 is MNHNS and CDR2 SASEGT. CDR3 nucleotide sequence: TGTGCCAGCAGTGAATCAGGGGCGAACACTGAAGCTTTCTTT. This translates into CASSESGANTEAFF.

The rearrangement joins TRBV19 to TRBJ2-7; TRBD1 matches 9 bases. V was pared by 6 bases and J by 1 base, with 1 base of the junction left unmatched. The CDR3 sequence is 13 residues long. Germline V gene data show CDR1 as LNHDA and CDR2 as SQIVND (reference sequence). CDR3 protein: CASRDRGSYEQYF. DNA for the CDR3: TGTGCCAGTAGGGACAGGGGTTCCTACGAGCAGTACTTC.

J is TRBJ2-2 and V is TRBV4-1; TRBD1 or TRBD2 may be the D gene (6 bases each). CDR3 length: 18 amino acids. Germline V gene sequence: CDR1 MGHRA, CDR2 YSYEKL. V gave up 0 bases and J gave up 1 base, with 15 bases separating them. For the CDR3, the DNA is TGCGCCAGCAGCCAAGAAAGGGGGGCAGTGATGAACACCGGGGAGCTGTTTTTT. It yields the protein CASSQERGAVMNTGELFF.

DNA for the CDR3: TGTGCCAGCAGTTTACGGCCGGGGGGCTATGGCTACACCTTC. The encoded protein is CASSLRPGGYGYTF. The chain combines TRBV27 with TRBJ1-2, with D tentatively TRBD1 (5 bases). CDR1 and CDR2 from the germline V gene are MNHEY and SMNVEV (reference sequence). Trimming shortened V by 2 bases and J by 4 bases, and 11 bases separated the two germline ends. The CDR3 runs to 14 residues.

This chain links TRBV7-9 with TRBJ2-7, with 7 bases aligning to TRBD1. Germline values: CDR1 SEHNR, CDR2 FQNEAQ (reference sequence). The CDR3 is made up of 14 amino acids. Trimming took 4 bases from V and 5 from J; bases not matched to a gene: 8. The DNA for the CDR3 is TGTGCCAGCAGCTCCCGGGGACAGCTGGACGAGCAGTACTTC. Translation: CASSSRGQLDEQYF.

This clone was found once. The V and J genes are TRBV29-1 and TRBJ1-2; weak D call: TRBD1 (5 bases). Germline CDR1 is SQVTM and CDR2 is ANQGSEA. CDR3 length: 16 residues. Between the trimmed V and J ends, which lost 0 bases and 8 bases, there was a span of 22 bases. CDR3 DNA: TGCAGCGTTGAAGATCCCAGACAGCCACAAGCGGGGGGCTACACCTTC. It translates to CSVEDPRQPQAGGYTF.